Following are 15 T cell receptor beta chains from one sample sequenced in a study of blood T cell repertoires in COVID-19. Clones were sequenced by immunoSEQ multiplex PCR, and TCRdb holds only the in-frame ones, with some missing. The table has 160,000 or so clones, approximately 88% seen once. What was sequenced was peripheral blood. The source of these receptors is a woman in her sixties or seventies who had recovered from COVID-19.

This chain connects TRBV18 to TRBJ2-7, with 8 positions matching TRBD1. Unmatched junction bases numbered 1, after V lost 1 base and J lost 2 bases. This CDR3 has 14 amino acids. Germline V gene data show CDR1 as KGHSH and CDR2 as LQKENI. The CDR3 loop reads CASSPQDRAYEQYF. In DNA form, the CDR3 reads TGTGCCAGCTCACCACAGGACAGGGCCTACGAGCAGTACTTC.

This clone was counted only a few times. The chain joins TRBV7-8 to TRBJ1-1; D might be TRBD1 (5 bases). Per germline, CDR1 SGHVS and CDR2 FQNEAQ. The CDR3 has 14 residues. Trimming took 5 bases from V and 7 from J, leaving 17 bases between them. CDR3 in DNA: TGTGCCAGCAGCCGCCGGGGGGATGGGGGTGAAGCTTTCTTT. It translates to CASSRRGDGGEAFF.

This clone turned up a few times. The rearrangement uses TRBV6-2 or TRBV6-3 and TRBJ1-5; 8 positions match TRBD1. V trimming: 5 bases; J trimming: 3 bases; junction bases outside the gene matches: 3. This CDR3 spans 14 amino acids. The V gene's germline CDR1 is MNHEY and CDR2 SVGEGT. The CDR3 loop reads CASSRQGFNQPQHF. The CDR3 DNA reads TGTGCCAGCAGTCGACAGGGGTTCAATCAGCCCCAGCATTTT.

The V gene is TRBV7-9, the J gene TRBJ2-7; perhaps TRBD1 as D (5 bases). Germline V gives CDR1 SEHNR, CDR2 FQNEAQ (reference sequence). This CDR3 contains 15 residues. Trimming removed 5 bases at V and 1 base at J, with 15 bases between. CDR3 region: CASSPPRQSSYEQYF. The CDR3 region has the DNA TGTGCCAGCAGCCCGCCCCGACAGTCTTCCTACGAGCAGTACTTC.

The CDR3 nucleotides read TGTGCCACCAGTGATTTGCAAAGGTCTAGGTCCCAAGGAACTGACTACGAGCAGTACTTC. This sequence encodes CATSDLQRSRSQGTDYEQYF. The genes are TRBV24-1 and TRBJ2-7; D is undetermined. This CDR3 comprises 20 residues. Trimming cost V 0 bases and J 3 bases, with 26 bases left between them. Per the germline V gene, CDR1 is KGHDR and CDR2 is SFDVKD.

The CDR3 loop is CASRSGTGPQETQYF. Written as DNA, the CDR3 is TGCGCCAGCAGGTCCGGGACAGGCCCTCAAGAGACCCAGTACTTC. This chain uses TRBV5-1 with TRBJ2-5, with 8 bases fitting TRBD1. V gave up 5 bases and J gave up 2 bases; unmatched junction bases: 8. The CDR3 contains 15 residues. CDR1 is SGHRS and CDR2 is YFSETQ in the germline V gene.

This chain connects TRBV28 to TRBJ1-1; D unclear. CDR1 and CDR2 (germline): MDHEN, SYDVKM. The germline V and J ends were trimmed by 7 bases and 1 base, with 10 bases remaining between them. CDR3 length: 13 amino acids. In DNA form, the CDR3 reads TGTGCCAGCATTCGGGTCACGAACACTGAAGCTTTCTTT. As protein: CASIRVTNTEAFF.

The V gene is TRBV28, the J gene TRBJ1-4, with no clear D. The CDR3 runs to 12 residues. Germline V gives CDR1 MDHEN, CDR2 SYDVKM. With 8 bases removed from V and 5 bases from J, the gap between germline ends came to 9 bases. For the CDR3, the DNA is TGTGCCAGCCAGCAGAGGAATGAAAAACTGTTTTTT. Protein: CASQQRNEKLFF.

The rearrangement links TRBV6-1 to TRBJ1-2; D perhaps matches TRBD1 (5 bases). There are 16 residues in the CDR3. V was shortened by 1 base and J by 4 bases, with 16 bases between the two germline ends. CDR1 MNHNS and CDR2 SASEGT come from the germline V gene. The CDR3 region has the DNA TGTGCCAGCAGTGAAGGATATCGTGGGGCCCGCTATGGCTACACCTTC. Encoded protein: CASSEGYRGARYGYTF.

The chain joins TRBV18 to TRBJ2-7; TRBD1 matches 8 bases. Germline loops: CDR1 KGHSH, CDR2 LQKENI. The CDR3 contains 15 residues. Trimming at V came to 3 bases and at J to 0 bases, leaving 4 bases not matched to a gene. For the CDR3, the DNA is TGTGCCAGCTCACCTGGACAGGGCCTCTCCTACGAGCAGTACTTC. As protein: CASSPGQGLSYEQYF.

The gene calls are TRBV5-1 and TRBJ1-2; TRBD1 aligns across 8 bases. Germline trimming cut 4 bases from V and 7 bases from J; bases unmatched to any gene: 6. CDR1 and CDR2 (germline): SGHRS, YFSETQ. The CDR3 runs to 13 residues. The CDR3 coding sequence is TGCGCCAGCAGCCCCAGGGACAGGCCTGGCTACACCTTC. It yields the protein CASSPRDRPGYTF.

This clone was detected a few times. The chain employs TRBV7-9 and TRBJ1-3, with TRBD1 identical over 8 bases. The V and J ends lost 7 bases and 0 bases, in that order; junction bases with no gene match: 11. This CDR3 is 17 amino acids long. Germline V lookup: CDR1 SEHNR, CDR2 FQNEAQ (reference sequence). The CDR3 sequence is CASIGRTGSRSGNTIYF. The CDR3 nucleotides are TGTGCCAGCATCGGGAGGACAGGGTCCCGCTCTGGAAACACCATATATTTT.

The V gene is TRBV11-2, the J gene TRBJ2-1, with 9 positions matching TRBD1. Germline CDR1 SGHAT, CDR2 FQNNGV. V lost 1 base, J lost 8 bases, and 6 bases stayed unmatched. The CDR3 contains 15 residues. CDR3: CASSLVGQGTYEQFF. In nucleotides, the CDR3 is TGTGCCAGCAGCTTAGTGGGACAGGGAACCTATGAGCAGTTCTTC. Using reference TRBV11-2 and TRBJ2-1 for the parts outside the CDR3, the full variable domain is EAGVAQSPRYKIIEKRQSVAFWCNPISGHATLYWYQQILGQGPKLLIQFQNNGVVDDSQLPKDRFSAERLKGVDSTLKIQPAKLEDSAVYLCASSLVGQGTYEQFFGPGTRLTVL.

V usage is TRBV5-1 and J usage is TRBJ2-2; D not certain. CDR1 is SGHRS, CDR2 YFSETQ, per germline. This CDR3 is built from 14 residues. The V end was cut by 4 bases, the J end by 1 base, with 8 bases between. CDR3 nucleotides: TGCGCCAGCAGCCAGGTCTTGAACACCGGGGAGCTGTTTTTT. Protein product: CASSQVLNTGELFF.

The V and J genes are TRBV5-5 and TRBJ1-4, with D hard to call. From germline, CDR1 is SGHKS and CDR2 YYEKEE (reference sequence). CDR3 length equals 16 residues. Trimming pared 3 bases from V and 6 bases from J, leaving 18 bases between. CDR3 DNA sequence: TGTGCCAGCAGCTCGGGTTACATCCTCCGGGATGAAAAACTGTTTTTT. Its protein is CASSSGYILRDEKLFF. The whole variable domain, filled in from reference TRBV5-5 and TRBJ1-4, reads DAGVTQSPTHLIKTRGQQVTLRCSPISGHKSVSWYQQVLGQGPQFIFQYYEKEERGRGNFPDRFSARQFPNYSSELNVNALLLGDSALYLCASSSGYILRDEKLFFGSGTQLSVL.